This T cell receptor beta chain was profiled in a study of blood T cell repertoires in COVID-19. Study as a whole: Some COVID-19 samples were acute and others convalescent; all came from the United States, Italy and Spain. From T cells, B-cell-depleted T cells, or PBMCs came the material, which was cDNA or gDNA.

Residents of around 24 US areas, aged roughly 18 to 89 years, made up the participants. Participants' own reports of clinical history determined their cohort assignment. Trimming shortened V by 4 bases and J by 1 base, and 20 bases separated the two germline ends. The CDR3 has 18 residues. Germline CDR1 reads SGHDN; CDR2 reads FVKESK. Only in-frame clones appear in the TCRdb table, and some are missing; sequencing was by immunoSEQ multiplex PCR. This table holds just over 300,000 clones, approximately 84% found once. The clonotype originates from a man aged 30 to 45 who had recovered from COVID-19. What was sequenced was PBMCs or T cells enriched from blood (not recorded which). The rearrangement links TRBV14 to TRBJ2-4; D is possibly TRBD2 (6 bases). In nucleotides, the CDR3 is TGTGCCAGCAGCCCGTCCCGGGACTTTTTTGGGGCCAAAAACATTCAGTACTTC. Translation gives CASSPSRDFFGAKNIQYF.